This T cell receptor beta chain is drawn from a study of T cell responses to AZD1222 COVID-19 vaccine. Study-level results: The CD4 TCRs associated with vaccination extended across spike and predominated at 160-218 and 743-854.

This table comes from immunoSEQ multiplex PCR, and its TCRdb copy is limited to in-frame clones, with some not included. The sample lists 150,000 or so clones, 92% occurring once. In this sample, this clone turned up a few times. Its specificity is not known. Deletions cut 4 bases from V and 8 bases from J, with 15 bases between. The CDR3 spans 13 residues. Germline V gene data show CDR1 as SGHDT and CDR2 as YYEEEE. The gene calls are TRBV5-6 and TRBJ1-2; maybe TRBD1 (5 bases). The receptor's source is an adult in good health. Sequenced material: peripheral blood, taken on day 0 of AZD1222 vaccination. The CDR3 spells CASSPLGGRGYTF. The CDR3 region has the DNA TGTGCCAGCAGCCCCCTGGGGGGTCGAGGCTACACCTTC.